Listed here are 9 T cell receptor beta chains from one sample, sequenced in a study of cytomegalovirus exposure and HLA in healthy donors. It was with 60 Vbeta and 13 Jbeta primers that the PCR ran. TCRdb's table, derived via immunoSEQ multiplex PCR, lists solely in-frame clones and lacks some. The sample consists of about 150,000 clones, around 80% of them appearing once. Sequencing was performed on PBMCs. All receptors derive from a woman aged 45-59 years in good health and CMV-seropositive.

The chain links TRBV19 to TRBJ2-1; 7 bases agree with TRBD1. The trim removed 6 bases at V and 13 bases at J, leaving 21 bases unmatched. This CDR3 has 16 amino acids. Germline CDR1 and CDR2: LNHDA and SQIVND (reference sequence). The CDR3 nucleotides are TGTGCCAGTAGCGCCCCACAGGGACAGATCCTTTCGGACCAGTTCTTC. This encodes CASSAPQGQILSDQFF.

A word on this clone: Compared with germline, one end of the junction differs, possibly owing to a read error. The gene calls are TRBV12-5 and TRBJ2-5; TRBD1 might be the D (5 bases). The CDR3 covers 11 residues. Per the germline V gene, CDR1 is LGHNT and CDR2 is FRNRAP. The CDR3 is CASGVGQNLDF. DNA of the CDR3: TGTGCTAGTGGTGTGGGGCAGAATCTAGACTTC.

The V and J genes are TRBV15 and TRBJ2-1; weak D call: TRBD1 (5 bases). V shed 3 bases and J shed 7 bases, with 13 bases lying between them. Germline CDR1 and CDR2: LNHNV and YYDKDF (reference sequence). This CDR3 has 14 amino acids. The chain's CDR3 is CATSRRQGWNEQFF. CDR3 DNA: TGTGCCACCAGCAGGCGTCAGGGTTGGAATGAGCAGTTCTTC.

In nucleotides, the CDR3 is TGCGCCAGCAGGTCAACGAGCTCCTATAATTCACCCCTCCACTTT. This sequence encodes CASRSTSSYNSPLHF. The chain is built from TRBV5-1 and TRBJ1-6; D is unresolved. CDR1 is SGHRS and CDR2 is YFSETQ in the germline V gene. There are 15 residues in the CDR3. V lost 5 bases and J 0 bases, leaving 9 bases between the germline ends.

The V call is TRBV11-2, the J call TRBJ1-2; a weak D match, TRBD1 (6 bases). Deletions cut 1 base from V and 8 bases from J, with 20 bases between. CDR3 length: 16 residues. Germline loops: CDR1 SGHAT, CDR2 FQNNGV. CDR3 in DNA: TGTGCCAGCAGCTTAGGGTCAGGGGCCCAGTTGAGGGGCTACACCTTC. It is translated as CASSLGSGAQLRGYTF.

The gene calls are TRBV7-2 and TRBJ2-3; no definite D call. Germline CDR1 SGHTA, CDR2 FQGNSA. This CDR3 has 13 residues. The V end was cut by 11 bases, the J end by 1 base, with 13 bases between. The CDR3 sequence is CAGAMMRTDTQYF. The CDR3 DNA sequence: TGTGCCGGAGCGATGATGCGCACAGATACGCAGTATTTT.

This clone was counted a few times. This chain joins TRBV29-1 and TRBJ2-7; 9 bases map to TRBD2. J was trimmed by 7 bases and V by 2 bases; bases with no gene match: 3. Looked up from germline, CDR1 is SQVTM and CDR2 is ANQGSEA. This CDR3 spans 12 amino acids. CDR3: CSVEFAGGEQYF. The CDR3 region has the DNA TGCAGCGTTGAATTCGCGGGGGGGGAGCAGTACTTC.

This sequence joins TRBV19 and TRBJ1-4; 9 nucleotides agree with TRBD1. Germline V gives CDR1 LNHDA, CDR2 SQIVND (reference sequence). Germline trimming cut 6 bases from V and 7 bases from J; bases unmatched to any gene: 3. The CDR3 spans 13 residues. CDR3 amino acids: CASRLQGAEKLFF. DNA of the CDR3: TGTGCCAGTAGACTACAGGGGGCTGAAAAACTGTTTTTT.

The genes are TRBV9 and TRBJ2-2; weak D call: TRBD2 (5 bases). The CDR3 contains 15 residues. The germline V gene has CDR1 SGDLS and CDR2 YYNGEE. V dropped 0 bases and J dropped 0 bases, with 6 bases sitting between them. The DNA of the CDR3 is TGTGCCAGCAGCGTAGGACTAACGAACACCGGGGAGCTGTTTTTT. Translated, it gives CASSVGLTNTGELFF. The entire variable domain, with the rest obtained from reference TRBV9 and TRBJ2-2, is as follows: DSGVTQTPKHLITATGQRVTLRCSPRSGDLSVYWYQQSLDQGLQFLIQYYNGEERAKGNILERFSAQQFPDLHSELNLSSLELGDSALYFCASSVGLTNTGELFFGEGSRLTVL.